This T cell receptor beta chain was obtained from a study of Ad26.COV2.S vaccination and SARS-CoV-2 variants. The overall study: Once, or twice with 56 days between doses, Ad26.COV2.S was given intramuscularly.

The V end was cut by 6 bases, the J end by 4 bases, with 12 bases between. CDR1 MDHEN and CDR2 SYDVKM come from the germline V gene. This CDR3 spans 13 amino acids. Stated treatment: about 20 received Ad26.COV2.S at low or high dose, single or two shots; 5 received placebo; per-sample allocation not given. Each sample was drawn 63 days after the first injection (of vaccine or placebo). An adult of 18-55 years in Boston served as donor. Expressing Wuhan-strain SARS-CoV-2 spike, an Ad26 vector served as the vaccine. Assay used: immunoSEQ multiplex PCR; TCRdb lists only in-frame clones, some missing. The repertoire holds 500,000 or so clones, with roughly 87% as singletons. Regarding the study as a whole: Participants given vaccine showed non-spike TCR breadth similar to that of placebo recipients.

About this clone: Its antigen is unidentified.

Sequences were derived from peripheral blood, sampled in a trial of Ad26.COV2.S vaccine versus placebo. The chain recombines TRBV28 with TRBJ1-2; D might be TRBD1 (5 bases). This receptor was taken from a person aged 18 to 59 who received the Ad26.COV2.S COVID-19 vaccine or a placebo. The CDR3 nucleotides are TGTGCCAGCAGACGAACAGGAGTCTATGGCTACACCTTC. Protein sequence: CASRRTGVYGYTF.